Sequencing of this T cell receptor (beta chain) was carried out in a study of cytomegalovirus exposure and HLA in healthy donors (dated by TCRdb to between 2016 and 2019). In the study overall: An earlier analysis of approximately 600 of the donors reported 250 to 350 Gb of sequence data and 117 million unique TCR beta sequences from about 200 million T cells. An early release that covered fewer than 750 HLA-typed donors contained approximately 300 gigabases of sequencing data and tens of millions of unique TCR sequences. The genetic ancestry cluster associated with self-reported Caucasian donors included 65% to 90% of the roughly 410 genotyped donors. The aim of the study was to test whether cataloging public T cell receptors could identify signatures of past pathogen exposure. Using immunosequencing, the study profiled T cell repertoires from fewer than 700 subjects and related those repertoires to cytomegalovirus serostatus. A separate validation cohort of over a hundred different subjects was used in addition to the roughly 670-subject first cohort. To predict cytomegalovirus infection status, the study combined high-throughput TCR immunosequencing, statistical association of individual TCRs with disease status, and machine learning. To study patterns of TCR occurrence, a later analysis re-analyzed previously published TCR beta repertoires from several hundred donors and added high-resolution HLA genotyping. Rather than drawing on any new phenotypic data, the later analysis identified candidate immune exposures from TCR beta sequences and the way those sequences occurred across donors. An earlier analysis of fewer than 700 of the donors applied high-throughput TCR beta sequencing to assess whether each TCR beta V gene segment acted as functional or pseudogenic. Donor age, sex, ethnicity and CMV serostatus were compiled together with the repertoire data. In a later genetic analysis, genome-wide SNP genotypes for about three fifths of the 666 donors were used, and that subset was treated as a discovery cohort. All discovery cohort repertoires had been generated using a single sequencing platform. Both class I and class II loci were covered by HLA typing, at four-digit resolution. Typing coverage differed by locus: A, B, C, DRB1 and DQB1 were typed in about 620-630 donors, DQA1 in 500 to 550, DPA1 in nearly 610, and DPB1 in approximately 450. Four or five DR-DQ haplotypes were treated as single units for association and clustering because of strong linkage in the cohort. Among about 410 genotyped donors of the cohort, an average of approximately 220,000 unique TCR beta nucleotide sequences was sequenced per donor, of which approximately 19% were non-productive. Study-level results and caveats: In a later analysis, HLA-associated TCR beta chains showed more clonal expansion and lower generation probabilities than non-associated chains that were equally common. A cluster of highly shared sequence variants was judged likely to represent a technical artifact of the sequencing pipeline. Across donors, most TCR sequences were observed very rarely, whereas some public TCRs were present in many individuals. In vitro tests confirmed that a few of the cytomegalovirus-associated TCR beta chains recognize cytomegalovirus antigens. According to a later genetic analysis, donors in an Asian-associated ancestry cluster had fewer N-insertions in productive TCRs than the approximately 690-donor mean. For the cohort, immune exposure information was limited to CMV serostatus. A further reported finding was that TCR beta sequences accurately predicted the HLA-A and HLA-B alleles for most subjects in the first cohort. Strong co-occurrence of HLA alleles, especially DR and DQ, made assigning TCR associations to individual alleles difficult. In both the original and validation cohorts, the classifier was reported to diagnose cytomegalovirus status with high specificity and sensitivity. Most CMV-associated TCR beta chains appeared to be HLA-restricted in a later analysis, and the HLA associations seemed to be driven largely by CMV exposure. Several of the top co-occurrence clusters appeared to be linked to parvovirus B19, influenza, CMV and Epstein-Barr virus, according to a later analysis. Because HLA typing was missing for some donors at each locus, association tests included only the typed subset. V-gene and J-gene trimming of TCR beta chains was associated with a missense DCLRE1C variant in a later genetic analysis, and the association was replicated in an independent cohort. An earlier analysis of around 500 of the donors showed that most TCR beta V segments appeared in productive rearrangements either about 87% or about 30% of the time, which broadly matched IMGT annotations. The earlier analysis of 587 of the donors excluded roughly 17 rarely observed V segments, including chromosome 9 orphons, because counts were too low. Specific HLA alleles were associated with 15,000 to 20,000 TCR beta sequences at a false discovery rate of 0.05 in a later analysis. This cohort had only TCR beta chains sequenced, and the lack of alpha or paired-chain data limited which features could be detected. A total of around 150 TCR beta chains were listed by the study as associated with cytomegalovirus. According to a later analysis, TCR association rates differed among HLA loci, with DRB1 alleles showing the most associated TCRs and HLA-C alleles showing the fewest. Linkage disequilibrium might explain the correlated functional status among segregating V segments, but an unknown experimental factor could not be ruled out. The presence/absence analyses assumed that sequencing depth was roughly uniform across donors, and that assumption may not be true. The authors suggested that the approach could potentially be extended to other disease states and immunological phenotypes.

Preparation of the library involved the immunoSEQ multiplex PCR assay. A mixture of 60 forward primers for TCR Vbeta segments and 13 reverse primers for TCR Jbeta segments was used in the multiplex PCR. A multiplex PCR assay on genomic DNA amplified the CDR3 region of rearranged TCR beta genes. Amplified TCR beta libraries were sequenced as 87-base-pair reads on the Illumina HiSeq System. In the source study's methods: A later analysis tallied tens of millions of unique TCR beta chains across the 666 repertoires, and roughly 11 million of those chains were shared by two or more donors. Raw reads were error-corrected and collapsed into unique sequences by a nearest-neighbor algorithm in which closely related sequences were merged to remove PCR and sequencing errors. CDR3 sequences were aligned to IMGT reference sequences to assign V, D and J gene segments. For a sequence to be retained, a match of at least six nucleotides was required to both a V gene segment and a J gene segment. Rearrangements were classified as productive when the CDR3 lacked stop codons and remained in frame with V and J, and all other rearrangements were classified as non-productive. CDR3 was defined according to IMGT convention as the region running from the second conserved V-encoded cysteine to the conserved J-encoded phenylalanine. Sequences without an unambiguous match to a single V gene segment were excluded from the earlier analysis of about 600 of the donors. An earlier analysis of about 590 of the donors classified V segments as functional when productive rearrangements were above 56.7% and as segregating when the standard deviation between donors was above 5%. A statistical classification framework was developed to diagnose cytomegalovirus status using the catalog of TCR beta chain sequences. A later analysis assigned V and J genes by comparing TCR nucleotide sequences with IMGT/GENE-DB human TR gene sequences. In a later analysis, CDR3 sequences and most-parsimonious VDJ recombination scenarios were assigned using the TCRdist pipeline. In a later analysis, each TCR beta chain was defined by its CDR3 amino acid sequence together with its V-gene family, and reads lacking a unique V-gene family were excluded. A later analysis removed 450 to 600 highly shared, low-generation-probability nucleotide sequences to deal with suspected cross-contamination and a sequencing artifact. A later analysis calculated a clonal expansion index for each public chain from normalized within-repertoire ranks of inferred template counts. In a later analysis, generation probabilities were computed using a VDJ recombination model fitted to out-of-frame rearrangements, and the results were checked against IGoR. In a later analysis, hypergeometric tests were used to score TCR-TCR, TCR-HLA and TCR-CMV co-occurrence, with a repertoire-size bias correction applied to TCR pairs. False discovery rates were estimated in a later analysis by permuting HLA or CMV assignments 20 times. In a later analysis, co-occurring TCRs were grouped using DBSCAN, and TCRdist sequence similarity was added for clustering within HLA-allele-positive subsets. For co-occurrence clustering, repertoires with fewer than 30,000 or more than 120,000 public chains were excluded, along with roughly 5 repertoires with anomalous nucleotide sharing. TCRdb re-hosts the immuneACCESS table, in-frame sequences only. Its copies lack some clones; in the studies checked, an unresolved V gene accounts for under half of them, and the cause for the rest is not known. That table gives V, J and clone size, and the DNA gave D and trimming. Within this sample are roughly 170,000 clones, with about 80% of them counted one time only. The top ten clones comprise 4.8% of the sample.

This clone was detected a few times. Its target antigen remains unknown. No much larger clone exists at a distance of one base, and base qualities are not known. In total, roughly 670 healthy bone marrow donors made up the cohort. All cohort members were sampled while nominally healthy, although unrecorded immune exposures were likely present. The donor tested CMV seronegative and was one of the 352 seronegative cohort members. A peripheral blood sample was provided by each donor, and peripheral blood mononuclear cells were used for TCR beta sequencing. The Qiagen DNeasy Blood Extraction Kit was used to extract genomic DNA from the blood cell samples. This receptor was taken from a man aged 18 to 35 in good health and CMV-seronegative. Sequences were obtained from PBMCs.

The CDR3 region reads CASSSAGGVTTNEKLFF. Read as DNA, the sequence is TGTGCCAGCAGTTCGGCAGGAGGGGTTACAACTAATGAAAAACTGTTTTTT. The V and J genes are TRBV28 and TRBJ1-4; TRBD1 is a possible D gene, resting on 5 matching bases. From the germline V gene, CDR1 is MDHEN and CDR2 is SYDVKM. The CDR3 starts with the cysteine, ends with the phenylalanine, and has 17 residues. The only DNA kept is the CDR3, 51 bases in frame from the first base. A distance of 15 bases separates the germline ends of V and J, which lose 4 bases and 0 bases respectively.